The 30 T cell receptor beta chains below were found in one sample sequenced in a study of shared clonotypes between healthy human individuals. Some clones are missing from TCRdb's copy, which holds only in-frame ones; the method was immunoSEQ multiplex PCR. Of around 1.1 million clones in the sample, roughly 74% were seen once. The sequencing sample was made of memory CD4+ T cells from PBMCs. Subset specified: CD45RA-negative fraction. These receptor sequences come from a man between 18 and 29 years old in good health. Some clones in this sample may be carry-over from other donors' samples.

The chain is built from TRBV11-2 and TRBJ2-1, with 13 nucleotides matching TRBD2. This CDR3 is built from 15 residues. The ends lost 5 bases at V and 8 bases at J; junction bases unmatched: 6. CDR1 SGHAT and CDR2 FQNNGV come from the germline V gene. CDR3 nucleotide sequence: TGTGCCAGCAGCCCCGGGACTAGCGGGAACGATGAGCAGTTCTTC. Translation: CASSPGTSGNDEQFF.

CDR3 DNA sequence: TGTGCCAGCAGTTTCTTGCAGCGGTACAATGAGCAGTTCTTC. Encoded protein: CASSFLQRYNEQFF. This chain connects TRBV28 to TRBJ2-1; a weak D match, TRBD2 (5 bases). Germline V gene data show CDR1 as MDHEN and CDR2 as SYDVKM. Trimming removed 3 bases from V and 4 bases from J, with 10 bases in between. The CDR3 extends over 14 amino acids. Based on the CDR3 plus reference TRBV28 and TRBJ2-1, the full variable domain is DVKVTQSSRYLVKRTGEKVFLECVQDMDHENMFWYRQDPGLGLRLIYFSYDVKMKEKGDIPEGYSVSREKKERFSLILESASTNQTSMYLCASSFLQRYNEQFFGPGTRLTVL.

The V call is TRBV5-1, the J call TRBJ2-7; 12 positions match TRBD2. The CDR3 spans 14 residues. J gave up 5 bases and V 4 bases, and 4 bases lay outside the gene matches. Germline V gene lookup returns CDR1 SGHRS and CDR2 YFSETQ. In DNA form, the CDR3 reads TGCGCCAGCAGCCCACGACTAGCGGGAGACGAGCAGTACTTC. This codes for CASSPRLAGDEQYF. Full variable domain (rest looked up from reference TRBV5-1 and TRBJ2-7): KAGVTQTPRYLIKTRGQQVTLSCSPISGHRSVSWYQQTPGQGLQFLFEYFSETQRNKGNFPGRFSGRQFSNSRSEMNVSTLELGDSALYLCASSPRLAGDEQYFGPGTRLTVT.

In this sample, this clone turned up a few times. This chain joins TRBV6-5 and TRBJ1-2; D is uncertain. V lost 0 bases and J 7 bases, leaving 12 bases between the germline ends. Germline CDR1 is MNHEY and CDR2 is SVGAGI. The CDR3 consists of 14 residues. CDR3 sequence (DNA): TGTGCCAGCAGTTACTCGATTGGGTTCGGTGGCTACACCTTC. Amino acids: CASSYSIGFGGYTF.

This clone appeared a single time. V is TRBV9 and J is TRBJ2-1; D is ambiguous. V lost 1 base to trimming and J lost 0 bases, with 11 bases between them. From germline, CDR1 is SGDLS and CDR2 YYNGEE. CDR3 length: 16 residues. Written as DNA, the CDR3 is TGTGCCAGCAGCGTATGGAGCGCCAGCTCCTACAATGAGCAGTTCTTC. Its translation: CASSVWSASSYNEQFF.

V and J are TRBV28 and TRBJ1-5, with D possibly TRBD1 on 5 matching bases. The CDR3 has 14 residues. V was clipped by 3 bases and J by 7 bases, with 13 bases between them. Germline CDR1 MDHEN, CDR2 SYDVKM. The CDR3 sequence: CASSFAGDWQPQHF. The DNA for the CDR3 is TGTGCCAGCAGTTTTGCGGGGGACTGGCAGCCCCAGCATTTT.

On this clone itself: The sample carries other DNA sequences with the same CDR3. This rearrangement joins TRBV4-2 to TRBJ2-5; TRBD1 matches at 9 bases. Losses at the gene ends were 3 bases for V and 5 bases for J; bases not matched to a gene: 4. Per the germline V gene, CDR1 is LGHNA and CDR2 is YNFKEQ. The CDR3 runs to 14 residues. The CDR3 loop is CASSHGQGRETQYF. CDR3 nucleotides: TGTGCCAGCAGCCACGGACAGGGGCGGGAGACCCAGTACTTC.

The V call is TRBV28, the J call TRBJ1-2; D is perhaps TRBD1 (5 bases). Germline CDR1 reads MDHEN; CDR2 reads SYDVKM. This CDR3 has 14 residues. Trimming removed 6 bases from V and 6 bases from J, with 17 bases in between. The CDR3 protein is CASRPPGGENGYTF. The CDR3 bases are TGTGCCAGCAGGCCCCCCGGGGGGGAGAATGGCTACACCTTC.

This clone appeared once. This rearrangement joins TRBV9 to TRBJ1-5; D is unresolved. CDR1 SGDLS and CDR2 YYNGEE come from the germline V gene. The CDR3 loop spans 14 amino acids. Trimming pared 0 bases from V and 6 bases from J, leaving 10 bases between. The DNA for the CDR3 is TGTGCCAGCAGCGTAGTAGCCCGCGGTCAGCCCCAGCATTTT. This sequence encodes CASSVVARGQPQHF.

A word on this clone: This may come from a read error, since a much larger clone is one base off. This same CDR3 is encoded by further DNA sequences in the sample. The chain links TRBV5-6 to TRBJ2-3; no clear D. The CDR3 has 11 amino acids. Trimming stripped 1 base from V and 3 bases from J, with 0 bases between. The germline V gene has CDR1 SGHDT and CDR2 YYEEEE. CDR3 in DNA: TGTGCCAGCAGCTTGACAGATACGCAGTATTTT. Encoded protein: CASSLTDTQYF. Combining the CDR3 with reference TRBV5-6 and TRBJ2-3 gives the whole variable domain DAGVTQSPTHLIKTRGQQVTLRCSPKSGHDTVSWYQQALGQGPQFIFQYYEEEERQRGNFPDRFSGHQFPNYSSELNVNALLLGDSALYLCASSLTDTQYFGPGTRLTVL.

The rearrangement uses TRBV10-3 and TRBJ1-2; D gene uncertain. V lost 7 bases and J lost 12, with 15 bases in between. The CDR3 runs 11 residues. Germline CDR1 reads ENHRY; CDR2 reads SYGVKD. Here the CDR3 reads CAINDGLQHTF. Here the CDR3 DNA reads TGTGCCATCAATGACGGACTCCAGCACACCTTC.

V and J are TRBV10-3 and TRBJ1-1, with 8 nucleotides matching TRBD1. V was clipped by 6 bases and J by 1 base; unmatched bases: 4. CDR1 is ENHRY and CDR2 is SYGVKD in the germline V gene. CDR3 length: 14 residues. The CDR3 nucleotides are TGTGCCATCAGCTTGGACAGGGCGAACACTGAAGCTTTCTTT. It encodes CAISLDRANTEAFF.

This clone turned up a few times. Additional DNA sequences in this sample encode the identical CDR3. The chain uses TRBV30 and TRBJ1-2, with TRBD1 as a possible D gene (5 bases). The CDR3 contains 13 residues. Looked up from germline, CDR1 is GTSNPN and CDR2 is SVGIG (reference sequence). V was trimmed by 2 bases and J by 7 bases, leaving 14 bases between them. This CDR3 reads CAWSTRGGGGYTF. The DNA for the CDR3 is TGTGCCTGGAGTACGCGGGGGGGAGGTGGCTACACCTTC. The entire variable domain, with the rest obtained from reference TRBV30 and TRBJ1-2, is as follows: SQTIHQWPATLVQPVGSPLSLECTVEGTSNPNLYWYRQAAGRGLQLLFYSVGIGQISSEVPQNLSASRPQDRQFILSSKKLLLSDSGFYLCAWSTRGGGGYTFGSGTRLTVV.

V and J are TRBV5-1 and TRBJ2-3; D could derive from TRBD1 or TRBD2 (6 bases each). The V end was cut by 4 bases, the J end by 2 bases, with 17 bases between. This CDR3 spans 16 amino acids. Germline loops: CDR1 SGHRS, CDR2 YFSETQ. CDR3: CASSDWKGGTTDTQYF. CDR3 sequence (DNA): TGCGCCAGCAGCGACTGGAAGGGGGGCACCACAGATACGCAGTATTTT. The entire variable domain, with the rest obtained from reference TRBV5-1 and TRBJ2-3, is as follows: KAGVTQTPRYLIKTRGQQVTLSCSPISGHRSVSWYQQTPGQGLQFLFEYFSETQRNKGNFPGRFSGRQFSNSRSEMNVSTLELGDSALYLCASSDWKGGTTDTQYFGPGTRLTVL.

The CDR3 is CASNGQWNTEAFF. The CDR3 DNA reads TGTGCCAGCAATGGACAGTGGAACACTGAAGCTTTCTTT. The chain employs TRBV2 and TRBJ1-1; D may be TRBD1 (6 bases). Trimming shortened V by 7 bases and J by 1 base, and 10 bases separated the two germline ends. CDR1 and CDR2 from the germline V gene are SNHLY and FYNNEI. CDR3 length: 13 residues.

The J gene is TRBJ2-6, the V gene TRBV28; no definite D call. CDR3 length: 15 amino acids. CDR1 and CDR2 (germline): MDHEN, SYDVKM. Trimming pared 7 bases from V and 0 bases from J, leaving 10 bases between. The CDR3 DNA sequence: TGTGCCAGCACCCAACCTACCTCTGGGGCCAACGTCCTGACTTTC. This gives the protein CASTQPTSGANVLTF.

This clone was recorded once. V and J are TRBV5-5 and TRBJ2-1; 7 bases match TRBD1. This CDR3 is 15 amino acids long. Germline loops: CDR1 SGHKS, CDR2 YYEKEE (reference sequence). V was pared by 3 bases and J by 3 bases, with 6 bases of the junction left unmatched. Here the CDR3 reads CASSWQGQFYNEQFF. For the CDR3, the DNA is TGTGCCAGCAGCTGGCAGGGACAGTTCTACAATGAGCAGTTCTTC.

J is TRBJ2-1 and V is TRBV11-3; 10 positions match TRBD2. The CDR3 runs 15 residues. CDR1 is SGHNT and CDR2 is YENEEA in the germline V gene. Germline trimming cut 3 bases from V and 5 bases from J; bases unmatched to any gene: 4. The CDR3 region is CASSLGLAGDNEQFF. The CDR3 region has the DNA TGTGCCAGCAGCTTGGGGCTAGCGGGAGACAATGAGCAGTTCTTC. The variable domain in full, with the rest retrieved from reference TRBV11-3 and TRBJ2-1, is EAGVVQSPRYKIIEKKQPVAFWCNPISGHNTLYWYLQNLGQGPELLIRYENEEAVDDSQLPKDRFSAERLKGVDSTLKIQPAELGDSAVYLCASSLGLAGDNEQFFGPGTRLTVL.

The V and J genes are TRBV7-6 and TRBJ2-1; 13 bases are a match to TRBD2. V lost 5 bases, J lost 6 bases, and 7 bases stayed unmatched. The germline V gene has CDR1 SGHVS and CDR2 FNYEAQ. The CDR3 consists of 16 residues. The CDR3 DNA sequence: TGTGCCAGCAGCCCACGGACTAGCGGGAGAAGCAATGAGCAGTTCTTC. It yields the protein CASSPRTSGRSNEQFF.

The chain links TRBV16 to TRBJ1-1; 8 bases align to TRBD1. Trimming took 4 bases from V and 5 from J; bases not matched to a gene: 6. CDR1 and CDR2 from the germline V gene are KGHSY and FQNENV. The CDR3 has 14 residues. The CDR3 spells CASSLQGQGTEAFF. CDR3 bases: TGTGCCAGCAGCCTCCAAGGACAGGGTACTGAAGCTTTCTTT.

The rearrangement links TRBV5-6 to TRBJ1-2, with D possibly TRBD1 on 5 matching bases. The V gene lost 10 bases and the J gene lost 6 bases, with 28 bases spanning the gap. The CDR3 totals 16 residues. Germline CDR1 SGHDT, CDR2 YYEEEE. CDR3 loop: CAGQSWGGPSGDGYTF. CDR3 DNA: TGTGCCGGTCAATCCTGGGGGGGTCCTTCCGGCGATGGCTACACCTTC.

This chain uses TRBV7-9 with TRBJ2-7; no clear D gene. Germline loops: CDR1 SEHNR, CDR2 FQNEAQ (reference sequence). This CDR3 is built from 14 residues. Trimming shortened V by 4 bases and J by 0 bases, and 10 bases separated the two germline ends. CDR3 in DNA: TGTGCCAGCAGCTCCCGGACGGACTCCTACGAGCAGTACTTC. Protein product: CASSSRTDSYEQYF.

The chain combines TRBV6-5 with TRBJ2-7, with TRBD1 matching 10 bases. V shed 6 bases and J 9 bases; nucleotides not matched to a gene: 8. The CDR3 covers 13 residues. Germline CDR1 is MNHEY and CDR2 is SVGAGI. The CDR3 protein is CASRPRDRGRQYF. The CDR3 DNA follows: TGTGCCAGCAGGCCGAGGGACAGGGGTAGGCAGTACTTC.

The chain employs TRBV28 and TRBJ1-1; D is ambiguous. This CDR3 region has 13 residues. V shed 6 bases and J shed 3 bases, with 11 bases lying between them. Germline-derived CDR1 and CDR2 are MDHEN and SYDVKM. The CDR3 sequence: CASRPRVDTEAFF. The CDR3, as DNA: TGTGCCAGCAGACCGCGGGTCGACACTGAAGCTTTCTTT.

This chain uses TRBV28 with TRBJ1-3; unclear D gene. The germline V and J ends were trimmed by 2 bases and 0 bases, with 5 bases remaining between them. Germline V gene data show CDR1 as MDHEN and CDR2 as SYDVKM. This CDR3 is built from 14 residues. CDR3: CASSLKHSGNTIYF. CDR3 DNA: TGTGCCAGCAGTTTAAAGCACTCTGGAAACACCATATATTTT.

As concerns this clone: A much bigger clone sits one base away, suggesting this may be a read error. V usage is TRBV28 and J usage is TRBJ2-5, with 8 bases matching TRBD1. The J segment lost 4 bases and the V segment lost 5 bases, leaving 3 bases of the junction unmatched. Germline-derived CDR1 and CDR2 are MDHEN and SYDVKM. CDR3 size: 13 residues. CDR3: CASSPGGSETQYF. CDR3 DNA: TGTGCCAGCAGTCCAGGGGGCTCAGAGACCCAGTACTTC.

The chain recombines TRBV28 with TRBJ2-7; 7 bases fit TRBD1. This CDR3 comprises 14 residues. The V gene's germline CDR1 is MDHEN and CDR2 SYDVKM. V shed 6 bases, J shed 2 bases, and the junction held 7 bases outside the gene matches. CDR3 sequence reads: CASRSRGQTYEQYF. In nucleotides, the CDR3 is TGTGCCAGCAGATCTCGGGGACAGACCTACGAGCAGTACTTC.

The chain is built from TRBV5-1 and TRBJ2-5, with no clear D. V lost 2 bases and J 2 bases, leaving 13 bases between the germline ends. In germline, CDR1 is SGHRS, CDR2 YFSETQ. This CDR3 has 15 amino acids. The CDR3 region is CASSLERVGQETQYF. The CDR3 nucleotides read TGCGCCAGCAGCTTAGAAAGGGTGGGTCAAGAGACCCAGTACTTC.

The chain uses TRBV5-1 and TRBJ2-1; 12 nucleotides match TRBD2. The CDR3 covers 16 residues. CDR1 is SGHRS and CDR2 is YFSETQ in the germline V gene. With 4 bases clipped from V and 3 bases from J, the junction kept 5 bases outside the gene matches. The CDR3 sequence is CASSPLAGGVYNEQFF. CDR3 nucleotides: TGCGCCAGCAGCCCACTAGCGGGAGGAGTCTACAATGAGCAGTTCTTC.

The chain links TRBV30 to TRBJ1-3; the D gene is possibly TRBD1 (6 bases). The length of the CDR3 is 14 residues. V was pared by 4 bases and J by 0 bases, with 10 bases between. CDR1 is GTSNPN and CDR2 is SVGIG in the germline V gene (reference sequence). CDR3 coding DNA: TGTGCCTGGAACAGGGCCAGCTCTGGAAACACCATATATTTT. Amino acid sequence: CAWNRASSGNTIYF.